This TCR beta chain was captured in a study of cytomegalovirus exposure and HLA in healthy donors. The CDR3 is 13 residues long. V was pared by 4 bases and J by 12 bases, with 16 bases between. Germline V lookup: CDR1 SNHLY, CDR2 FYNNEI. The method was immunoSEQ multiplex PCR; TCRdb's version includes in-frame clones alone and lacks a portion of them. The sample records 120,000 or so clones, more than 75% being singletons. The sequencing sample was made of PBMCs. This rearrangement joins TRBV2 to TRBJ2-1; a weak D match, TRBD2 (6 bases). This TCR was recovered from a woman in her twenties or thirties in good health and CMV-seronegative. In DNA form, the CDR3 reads TGTGCCAGCAGTGCTCGACTAGTCTTAGGGCAGTTCTTC. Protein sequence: CASSARLVLGQFF.